The next 20 T cell receptor beta chains were all read from a single sample in a study of breast tumors, draining lymph nodes, adjacent tissues. TCRdb ran MiXCR on the multiplex PCR reads and lists one entry per CDR3 protein. This table holds approximately 230,000 distinct CDR3 sequences, less than 45% found once. Samples came from axillary lymph nodes draining the breast cancer. The specimen sequenced was axillary lymph node tissue. The receptors were sampled from a female donor with breast cancer. Some clones in this sample may be carry-over from other donors' samples.

Many counts were recorded for this clonotype. The CDR3 region has the DNA TGTGCCAGTAGTATGCGGACTAGCGGGGGATCCGATACGCAGTATTTT. Its translation: CASSMRTSGGSDTQYF. The chain recombines TRBV19 with TRBJ2-3; 13 bases are shared with TRBD2. Losses at the gene ends were 3 bases for V and 6 bases for J; bases not matched to a gene: 6. The V gene's germline CDR1 is LNHDA and CDR2 SQIVND (reference sequence). The CDR3 contains 16 residues.

This chain links TRBV7-2 with TRBJ2-2; 13 nucleotides line up with TRBD2. CDR1 and CDR2 from the germline V gene are SGHTA and FQGNSA. Trimming at V came to 1 base and at J to 8 bases, leaving 7 bases not matched to a gene. The length of the CDR3 is 17 residues. The CDR3, as DNA: TGTGCCAGCAGCTTAGGGACTAGCGGGGGCGCGGCTGGGGAGCTGTTTTTT. Translation gives CASSLGTSGGAAGELFF.

This clonotype was observed at least ten times. The chain couples TRBV9 to TRBJ2-3; TRBD2 agrees at 10 bases. Germline V gives CDR1 SGDLS, CDR2 YYNGEE. V was clipped by 1 base and J by 3 bases; unmatched bases: 5. The CDR3 spans 16 residues. For the CDR3, the DNA is TGTGCCAGCAGCGTAATAGCGGGGGGCGTTACAGATACGCAGTATTTT. Its translation is CASSVIAGGVTDTQYF.

The rearrangement uses TRBV24-1 and TRBJ2-1; 12 nucleotides line up with TRBD2. V was pared by 2 bases and J by 4 bases, with 2 bases of the junction left unmatched. The CDR3 contains 16 residues. Germline CDR1 reads KGHDR; CDR2 reads SFDVKD. The CDR3 spells CATSDSSGGAYNEQFF. CDR3 DNA: TGTGCCACCAGTGATTCTAGCGGGGGGGCATACAATGAGCAGTTCTTC.

There are many counts of this clonotype. The rearrangement uses TRBV20-1 and TRBJ2-5; maybe TRBD2 (5 bases). With 3 bases removed from V and 1 base from J, the gap between germline ends came to 9 bases. The germline V gene encodes CDR1 DFQATT and CDR2 SNEGSKA (reference sequence). CDR3 length equals 13 residues. The CDR3: CSARDWGQETQYF. DNA of the CDR3: TGCAGTGCTAGGGACTGGGGCCAAGAGACCCAGTACTTC.

In this sample, this clonotype turned up many times. The V and J genes are TRBV7-2 and TRBJ2-5, with 12 bases fitting TRBD1. The V segment lost 4 bases and the J segment 6 bases; nucleotides outside the gene matches: 6. Germline loops: CDR1 SGHTA, CDR2 FQGNSA. This CDR3 comprises 15 residues. The DNA of the CDR3 is TGTGCCAGCAGCTCGGGGACAGGGGGCAGGAAGACCCAGTACTTC. Amino acid sequence: CASSSGTGGRKTQYF.

In this sample, this clonotype turned up many times. This rearrangement joins TRBV20-1 to TRBJ1-6; 7 bases are shared with TRBD1. Trimming at V came to 6 bases and at J to 0 bases, leaving 8 bases not matched to a gene. From germline, CDR1 is DFQATT and CDR2 SNEGSKA (reference sequence). CDR3 size: 16 residues. This CDR3 is CSAPDRASSYNSPLHF. CDR3 bases: TGCAGTGCCCCCGACAGGGCGAGCTCCTATAATTCACCCCTCCACTTT.

This clonotype was detected ten times or more. This may come from a read error, since a much larger clone is one base off. The rearrangement joins TRBV20-1 to TRBJ2-3; TRBD2 matches at 11 bases. The length of the CDR3 is 15 residues. Germline V lookup: CDR1 DFQATT, CDR2 SNEGSKA (reference sequence). The V segment lost 6 bases and the J segment 11 bases; nucleotides outside the gene matches: 16. CDR3 nucleotides: TGCAGTGCCTACGGGACTAGCGGTGCACCGGGCGTGCAGTATTTT. It specifies CSAYGTSGAPGVQYF.

This clonotype came up many times. The chain joins TRBV12-3 or TRBV12-4 to TRBJ2-5; D is perhaps TRBD2 (6 bases). Trimming pared 2 bases from V and 5 bases from J, leaving 12 bases between. The CDR3 length is 14 residues. CDR3 loop: CASSLLARGETQYF. The CDR3 region has the DNA TGTGCCAGCAGTTTACTAGCACGGGGGGAGACCCAGTACTTC.

This clonotype was seen repeatedly, ten times or more. The V and J genes are TRBV7-3 and TRBJ2-2, with D perhaps matching TRBD2 (7 bases). This CDR3 is built from 16 residues. Per the germline V gene, CDR1 is SGHTA and CDR2 is FQGTGA. The germline V and J ends were trimmed by 2 bases and 3 bases, with 13 bases remaining between them. CDR3 bases: TGTGCCAGCAGCTTAGTGACGGGGGGCGACACCGGGGAGCTGTTTTTT. It specifies CASSLVTGGDTGELFF.

This clonotype was found many times. Relative to the germline gene, one junction end is altered; a read error may explain this. J is TRBJ2-5 and V is TRBV20-1; no reliable D call. From germline, CDR1 is DFQATT and CDR2 SNEGSKA (reference sequence). The CDR3 length is 11 residues. The CDR3 loop reads CSARAVETQSF. The CDR3, as DNA: TGCAGTGCTAGAGCGGTGGAGACCCAGTCCTTC.

This clonotype was seen a handful of times. This chain uses TRBV5-4 with TRBJ1-2; D is ambiguous. Germline assignment: CDR1 SGHNT and CDR2 YYREEE (reference sequence). V was cut by 2 bases and J by 4 bases, with 12 bases left in between. CDR3 size: 14 residues. CDR3 in DNA: TGTGCCAGCAGCTTAGAACGGGGTGGCTATGGCTACACCTTC. It translates to CASSLERGGYGYTF.

The count of this clonotype is one. The CDR3 sequence is CASSPAGGTGELFF. The CDR3 nucleotides read TGTGCCAGCAGCCCCGCAGGGGGCACCGGGGAGCTGTTTTTT. The chain employs TRBV7-3 and TRBJ2-2; TRBD1 agrees at 7 bases. Germline V gene data show CDR1 as SGHTA and CDR2 as FQGTGA. The CDR3 is 14 amino acids. The ends lost 5 bases at V and 4 bases at J; junction bases unmatched: 4.

V gene TRBV9 combines with J gene TRBJ2-3; TRBD1 matches at 8 bases. V dropped 4 bases and J dropped 1; count of bases not matched to a gene: 8. The length of the CDR3 is 16 residues. CDR1 is SGDLS and CDR2 is YYNGEE in the germline V gene. The CDR3 loop is CASSLQGAIGTDTQYF. CDR3 nucleotide sequence: TGTGCCAGCAGCTTGCAGGGGGCCATCGGCACAGATACGCAGTATTTT.

This clonotype has at least ten counts. The chain couples TRBV7-9 to TRBJ2-6; TRBD2 agrees at 13 bases. Germline CDR1 and CDR2: SEHNR and FQNEAQ (reference sequence). With 5 bases clipped from V and 4 bases from J, the junction kept 5 bases outside the gene matches. The CDR3 runs to 17 residues. Here the CDR3 DNA reads TGTGCCAGCAGCCTCGGACTAGCGGGGGCCGGGGCCAACGTCCTGACTTTC. Translating gives CASSLGLAGAGANVLTF.

This clonotype was observed at least ten times. V is TRBV12-3 or TRBV12-4 and J is TRBJ1-2; D might be TRBD1 (6 bases). Trimming removed 6 bases at V and 4 bases at J, with 21 bases between. This CDR3 is built from 16 residues. The CDR3 sequence is CASSPTRTVSAYGYTF. The CDR3 coding sequence is TGTGCCAGCAGCCCTACCCGGACAGTCAGCGCCTATGGCTACACCTTC.

This clonotype was observed many times. The V gene is TRBV9, the J gene TRBJ1-2; possible D gene TRBD1, 6 bases. Per germline, CDR1 SGDLS and CDR2 YYNGEE. The CDR3 runs 14 residues. Trimming shortened V by 3 bases and J by 6 bases, and 15 bases separated the two germline ends. CDR3 nucleotide sequence: TGTGCCAGCAGCGCCTGGGCAGGGGAGGATGGCTACACCTTC. Protein sequence: CASSAWAGEDGYTF. Complete variable domain (other parts from reference TRBV9 and TRBJ1-2): DSGVTQTPKHLITATGQRVTLRCSPRSGDLSVYWYQQSLDQGLQFLIQYYNGEERAKGNILERFSAQQFPDLHSELNLSSLELGDSALYFCASSAWAGEDGYTFGSGTRLTVV.

To note about this clonotype: Here the CDR3 omits its conserved ending phenylalanine or tryptophan, so a read error is the likely source. The CDR3 spells CASRGQGENEQFS. CDR3 nucleotide sequence: TGTGCCAGCCGGGGACAGGGAGAAAATGAGCAGTTCTCC. The chain employs TRBV9 and TRBJ2-1; 9 bases fit TRBD1. Germline values: CDR1 SGDLS, CDR2 YYNGEE. The ends lost 7 bases at V and 7 bases at J; junction bases unmatched: 6. The CDR3 loop spans 13 amino acids.

The rearrangement links TRBV7-9 to TRBJ2-1; 11 bases align to TRBD2. Germline V gene data show CDR1 as SEHNR and CDR2 as FQNEAQ (reference sequence). The CDR3 contains 16 residues. The J segment lost 8 bases and the V segment lost 6 bases, leaving 12 bases of the junction unmatched. CDR3 coding DNA: TGTGCCAGCAGAATAGTCAATAGCGGGAGGGCCGATGAGCAGTTCTTC. Its translation is CASRIVNSGRADEQFF.

The table lists this clonotype with many counts. The V call is TRBV4-3, the J call TRBJ2-3; 8 bases map to TRBD1. CDR3 length equals 16 residues. In germline, CDR1 is LGHNA, CDR2 YSLEER. V gave up 1 base and J gave up 3 bases; unmatched junction bases: 6. The CDR3 region has the DNA TGCGCCAGCAGCCAAGGGGCAGGGGGCTTAACAGATACGCAGTATTTT. As protein: CASSQGAGGLTDTQYF.